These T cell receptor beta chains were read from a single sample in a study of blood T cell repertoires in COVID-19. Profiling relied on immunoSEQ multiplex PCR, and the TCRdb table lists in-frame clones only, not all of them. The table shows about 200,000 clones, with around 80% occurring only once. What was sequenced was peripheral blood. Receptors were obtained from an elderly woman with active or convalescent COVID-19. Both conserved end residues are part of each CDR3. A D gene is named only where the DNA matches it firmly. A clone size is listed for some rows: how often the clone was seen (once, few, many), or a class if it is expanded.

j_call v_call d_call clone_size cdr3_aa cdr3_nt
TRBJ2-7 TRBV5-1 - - CASSLVRLGGEQYF TGCGCCAGCAGCTTGGTTAGGTTGGGAGGCGAGCAGTACTTC
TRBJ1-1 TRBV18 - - CASSPKAGEAFF TGTGCCAGCTCACCTAAGGCAGGGGAAGCTTTCTTT
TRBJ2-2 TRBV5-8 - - CASSLSGRGSTGELFF TGTGCCAGCAGCTTGTCGGGCAGGGGCTCCACCGGGGAGCTGTTTTTT
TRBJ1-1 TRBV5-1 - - CASSLYQGPMNTEAFF TGCGCCAGCAGCTTGTACCAGGGTCCCATGAACACTGAAGCTTTCTTT
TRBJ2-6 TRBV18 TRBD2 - CASSPRRGDSGANVLTF TGTGCCAGCTCACCACGGCGGGGGGACTCTGGGGCCAACGTCCTGACTTTC
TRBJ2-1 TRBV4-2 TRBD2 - CASSQDPTSGGLNEQFF TGTGCCAGCAGCCAAGATCCTACTAGCGGGGGGCTCAATGAGCAGTTCTTC
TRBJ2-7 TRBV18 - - CASSPAGSYEQYF TGTGCCAGCTCACCCGCGGGATCCTACGAGCAGTACTTC
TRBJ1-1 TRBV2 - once CASSVYFEAFF TGTGCCAGCAGTGTTTACTTTGAAGCTTTCTTT
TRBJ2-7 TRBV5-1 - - CASSSRTPQMGEQYF TGCGCCAGCAGCTCACGGACACCCCAGATGGGCGAGCAGTACTTC
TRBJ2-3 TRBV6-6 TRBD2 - CASNPGGARSTDTQYF TGTGCCAGCAACCCCGGGGGGGCCAGGAGCACAGATACGCAGTATTTT
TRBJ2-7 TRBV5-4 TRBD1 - CASSSGTGGYEQYF TGTGCCAGCAGCTCCGGGACAGGGGGCTACGAGCAGTACTTC
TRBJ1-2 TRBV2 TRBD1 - CASSPDRGGYTF TGTGCCAGCAGTCCAGACAGGGGTGGCTACACCTTC
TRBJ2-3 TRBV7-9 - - CASSLAGSDTQYF TGTGCCAGCAGCTTAGCCGGGTCAGATACGCAGTATTTT
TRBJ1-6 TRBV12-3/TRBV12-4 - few CASSLAHQGPLHF TGTGCCAGCAGTTTGGCCCATCAGGGGCCCCTCCACTTT
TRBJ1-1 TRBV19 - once CASRQGLNTEAFF TGTGCCAGTAGACAGGGCCTGAACACTGAAGCTTTCTTT
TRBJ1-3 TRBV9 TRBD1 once CASRSGTGGPRNTIYF TGTGCCAGTAGATCCGGGACAGGGGGCCCTAGAAACACCATATATTTT
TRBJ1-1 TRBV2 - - CASSDPGMNTEAFF TGTGCCAGCAGTGATCCGGGGATGAACACTGAAGCTTTCTTT
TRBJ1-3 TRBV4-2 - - CASSQVTSRGGGNTIYF TGTGCCAGCAGCCAAGTGACGTCTAGAGGGGGTGGAAACACCATATATTTT
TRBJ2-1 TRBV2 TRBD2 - CASSELQRGDYNEQFF TGTGCCAGCAGTGAACTCCAGCGGGGGGACTACAATGAGCAGTTCTTC
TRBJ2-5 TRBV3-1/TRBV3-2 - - CASRRTSSQETQYF TGTGCCAGCAGACGGACTTCTTCTCAAGAGACCCAGTACTTC
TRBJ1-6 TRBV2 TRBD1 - CASRGTGRNSPLHF TGTGCCAGCAGAGGGACAGGGAGGAATTCACCCCTCCACTTT
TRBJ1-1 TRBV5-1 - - CASSPGTGGTEAFF TGCGCCAGCAGCCCGGGGACGGGGGGGACTGAAGCTTTCTTT
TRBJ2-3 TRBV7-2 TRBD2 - CAVQSGGAGDTQYF TGTGCCGTACAGAGCGGGGGGGCCGGAGATACGCAGTATTTT
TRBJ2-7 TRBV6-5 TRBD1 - CASSYGTGGREQYF TGTGCCAGCAGTTACGGGACAGGGGGACGCGAGCAGTACTTC
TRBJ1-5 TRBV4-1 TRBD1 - CASSQYPGTVYSNQPQHF TGCGCCAGCAGCCAATACCCCGGGACAGTTTATAGCAATCAGCCCCAGCATTTT
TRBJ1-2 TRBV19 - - CASSPQVWGPNYGYTF TGTGCCAGTAGTCCACAGGTGTGGGGGCCTAACTATGGCTACACCTTC
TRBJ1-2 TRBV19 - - CASTNPGQGYGYTF TGTGCCAGTACTAACCCCGGGCAGGGGTATGGCTACACCTTC
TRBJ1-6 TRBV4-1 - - CASSQDSRGARSPLHF TGCGCCAGCAGCCAAGATTCCAGGGGCGCAAGGTCACCCCTCCACTTT
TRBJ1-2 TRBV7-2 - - CASSVTGSANYGYTF TGTGCCAGCAGCGTCACAGGATCGGCTAACTATGGCTACACCTTC
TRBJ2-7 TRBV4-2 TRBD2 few CASSQERGVNYEQYF TGTGCCAGCAGCCAAGAACGGGGGGTTAATTACGAGCAGTACTTC
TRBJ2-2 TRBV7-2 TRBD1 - CASSSIQGAGELFF TGTGCCAGCAGCTCGATACAGGGGGCCGGGGAGCTGTTTTTT
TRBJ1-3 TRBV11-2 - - CASSLAAGSIYF TGTGCCAGCAGCTTAGCGGCAGGGTCCATATATTTT
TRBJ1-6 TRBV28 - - CALGSSSDNSPLHF TGTGCCTTAGGGAGCTCTTCGGATAATTCACCCCTCCACTTT
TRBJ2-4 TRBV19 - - CASNPRSIENIQYF TGTGCCAGTAATCCCAGGTCCATCGAAAACATTCAGTACTTC
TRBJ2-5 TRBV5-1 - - CASSLGSTQETQYF TGCGCCAGCAGCTTGGGGTCTACCCAAGAGACCCAGTACTTC